The following is a T cell receptor beta chain sequence with its context. This sample was included in a study of T-cell memory formation after mild COVID-19. The CDR3 has 13 residues. Trimming shortened V by 4 bases and J by 7 bases, and 11 bases separated the two germline ends. CDR1 is MNHEY and CDR2 is SVGAGI in the germline V gene. Employing constant-segment primers, 5'RACE generated TCR alpha and TCR beta cDNA libraries bearing sample barcodes and UMIs. TCRdb processed the 5' RACE reads anew with MiXCR; each CDR3 protein has one entry. The table has about 430,000 distinct CDR3 sequences, roughly 18% seen once.

Sample: PBMCs or a T cell subset sorted from them (not recorded which). This clonotype was sampled from a man aged 18 to 29 who had mild COVID-19 (a few samples of this study predate the infection). Cell type and time point are not known. This chain uses TRBV6-5 with TRBJ2-1, with unresolved D. CDR3 coding DNA: TGTGCCAGCAGTTTCAGTGTCTATAATGAGCAGTTCTTC. Translation gives CASSFSVYNEQFF.